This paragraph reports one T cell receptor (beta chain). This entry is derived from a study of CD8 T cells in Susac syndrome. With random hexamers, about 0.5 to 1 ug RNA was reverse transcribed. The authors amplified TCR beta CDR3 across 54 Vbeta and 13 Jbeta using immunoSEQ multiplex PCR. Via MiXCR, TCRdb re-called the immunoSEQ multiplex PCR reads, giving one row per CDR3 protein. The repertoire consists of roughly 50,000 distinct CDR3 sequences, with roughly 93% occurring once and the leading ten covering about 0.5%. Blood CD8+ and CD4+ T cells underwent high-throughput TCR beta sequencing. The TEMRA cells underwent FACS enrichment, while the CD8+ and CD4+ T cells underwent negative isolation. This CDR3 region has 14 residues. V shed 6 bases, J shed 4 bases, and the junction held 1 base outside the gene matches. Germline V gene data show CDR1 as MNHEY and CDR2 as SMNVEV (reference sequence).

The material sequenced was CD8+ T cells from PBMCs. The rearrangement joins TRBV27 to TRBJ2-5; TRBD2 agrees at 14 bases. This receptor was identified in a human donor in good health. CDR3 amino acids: CASSGLAGGETQYF. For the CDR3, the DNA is TGTGCCAGCAGCGGACTAGCGGGAGGAGAGACCCAGTACTTC.